These 7 T cell receptor beta chains were sequenced from one sample in a study of T cells in Graves' hyperthyroidism and ophthalmopathy. There were TCR beta CDR3 regions amplified from RNA transcripts. First-round RT-PCR of the TCR CDR3 relied on the HTBI primer set. TCRdb fed the multiplex PCR reads into MiXCR, producing one record per CDR3 protein. The sample shows around 620,000 distinct CDR3 sequences, around 45% of them seen only once. Sample: peripheral blood or thyroid tissue (not recorded which). These receptors all stem from an adult woman with Graves' disease, either hyperthyroidism or ophthalmopathy (not recorded which).

This chain joins TRBV7-9 and TRBJ2-7, with a tentative D call TRBD1 (7 bases). Germline CDR1 SEHNR, CDR2 FQNEAQ (reference sequence). This CDR3 comprises 13 residues. V was clipped by 5 bases and J by 3 bases, with 11 bases between them. CDR3 bases: TGTGCCAGCAGCCCAGGGGGGTACTACGAGCAGTACTTC. Translated, it gives CASSPGGYYEQYF.

This clonotype was observed a few times. The chain carries TRBV18 and TRBJ2-5, with unresolved D. The V and J ends lost 6 bases and 2 bases respectively, with 13 bases between them. The CDR3 totals 14 residues. The germline CDR1 and CDR2 sequences are KGHSH and LQKENI. CDR3 nucleotides: TGTGCCAGCTCCCGAGACGGCGGACAAGAGACCCAGTACTTC. Protein sequence: CASSRDGGQETQYF. The full variable domain, completed using reference TRBV18 and TRBJ2-5, is NAGVMQNPRHLVRRRGQEARLRCSPMKGHSHVYWYRQLPEEGLKFMVYLQKENIIDESGMPKERFSAEFPKEGPSILRIQQVVRGDSAAYFCASSRDGGQETQYFGPGTRLLVL.

J is TRBJ2-3 and V is TRBV7-9; no reliable D call. The length of the CDR3 is 11 residues. Germline V gene lookup returns CDR1 SEHNR and CDR2 FQNEAQ (reference sequence). Deletions cut 8 bases from V and 5 bases from J, with 8 bases between. The CDR3 loop reads CASVVKDTQYF. Here the CDR3 DNA reads TGTGCCAGCGTGGTTAAAGATACGCAGTATTTT.

This chain uses TRBV29-1 with TRBJ2-7; 10 bases align to TRBD2. The CDR3 has 17 residues. Germline lookup yields CDR1 SQVTM and CDR2 ANQGSEA. V lost 6 bases to trimming and J lost 3 bases; unmatched junction nucleotides: 17. CDR3 amino acids: CSVHMGSGRAGFYEQYF. CDR3 bases: TGCAGCGTCCATATGGGGAGCGGGAGGGCCGGCTTCTACGAGCAGTACTTC.

Here the CDR3 DNA reads TGTGCCAGCAGCTCCGTAGAGCGGGATCAGCATTTT. This codes for CASSSVERDQHF. The chain is built from TRBV11-2 and TRBJ1-5, with D uncertain. This CDR3 region has 12 residues. The germline V gene has CDR1 SGHAT and CDR2 FQNNGV. V was cut by 4 bases and J by 13 bases, with 14 bases left in between.

There are a few counts of this clonotype. This could be a read error, since a much larger clone is one nucleotide away. The chain employs TRBV11-2 and TRBJ1-1, with unresolved D. The CDR3 has 13 amino acids. Trimming took off 1 base at V and 4 bases at J, with 7 bases between the two ends. Germline CDR1 reads SGHAT; CDR2 reads FQNNGV. The CDR3 loop is CASSLGKLTEAFF. The CDR3 nucleotides are TGTGCCAGCAGCTTAGGGAAGCTCACTGAAGCTTTCTTT.

The table lists this clonotype with many counts. The rearrangement joins TRBV6-1 to TRBJ1-5, with unresolved D. The germline V gene encodes CDR1 MNHNS and CDR2 SASEGT. Trimming took off 1 base at V and 5 bases at J, with 9 bases between the two ends. The CDR3 spans 14 residues. CDR3 bases: TGTGCCAGCAGTGAAGGGGCATCCCATCAGCCCCAGCATTTT. Translating gives CASSEGASHQPQHF.